These T cell receptor beta chains were read from a single sample in a study of blood T cell repertoires in COVID-19. This table comes from immunoSEQ multiplex PCR, and its TCRdb copy is limited to in-frame clones, with some not included. The table has fewer than 50,000 clones, more than 75% seen once; the top ten hold just over 9.5%. The specimen sequenced was peripheral blood. The receptors originated from a man aged 45 to 65 with active COVID-19. The CDR3 runs from the conserved cysteine through the conserved F or W. A D gene is named only where the DNA matches it firmly. Size values are once, few and many counts, or a class for expanded clones, and some rows have none.

j_call: TRBJ2-7; d_call: -; v_call: TRBV6-5; clone_size: -; cdr3_aa: CASSSTYEQYF; cdr3_nt: TGTGCCAGCAGTTCCACCTACGAGCAGTACTTC
j_call: TRBJ1-6; d_call: -; v_call: TRBV30; clone_size: -; cdr3_aa: CACSPLGAGNSPLHF; cdr3_nt: TGTGCCTGCTCACCTTTGGGGGCCGGTAATTCACCCCTCCACTTT
j_call: TRBJ2-3; d_call: -; v_call: TRBV6-1; clone_size: -; cdr3_aa: CASSDRGRTDTQYF; cdr3_nt: TGTGCCAGCAGTGACAGGGGACGAACAGATACGCAGTATTTT
j_call: TRBJ1-4; d_call: -; v_call: TRBV9; clone_size: -; cdr3_aa: CASSVGRGDPGTNEKLFF; cdr3_nt: TGTGCCAGCAGCGTAGGCCGCGGGGACCCTGGAACTAATGAAAAACTGTTTTTT
j_call: TRBJ2-3; d_call: -; v_call: TRBV24-1; clone_size: -; cdr3_aa: CATSDPERRSTDTQYF; cdr3_nt: TGTGCCACCAGTGACCCCGAGCGCCGTAGCACAGATACGCAGTATTTT
j_call: TRBJ1-2; d_call: -; v_call: TRBV29-1; clone_size: -; cdr3_aa: CSVVDTGVYGYTF; cdr3_nt: TGCAGCGTCGTTGACACGGGGGTCTATGGCTACACCTTC
j_call: TRBJ2-4; d_call: -; v_call: TRBV14; clone_size: -; cdr3_aa: CASSKSGGLAKNIQYF; cdr3_nt: TGTGCCAGCAGCAAAAGTGGTGGACTAGCCAAAAACATTCAGTACTTC
j_call: TRBJ1-3; d_call: TRBD1; v_call: TRBV5-6; clone_size: -; cdr3_aa: CASSHRNRQGPSGNTIYF; cdr3_nt: TGTGCCAGCAGCCACAGAAATAGACAGGGCCCCTCTGGAAACACCATATATTTT
j_call: TRBJ2-7; d_call: TRBD2; v_call: TRBV5-1; clone_size: -; cdr3_aa: CASSPFWSGSYEQYF; cdr3_nt: TGCGCCAGCAGCCCGTTTTGGAGCGGGAGCTACGAGCAGTACTTC
j_call: TRBJ2-5; d_call: TRBD2; v_call: TRBV6-5; clone_size: -; cdr3_aa: CASSPFIAGMETQYF; cdr3_nt: TGTGCCAGCAGCCCGTTCATAGCGGGGATGGAGACCCAGTACTTC
j_call: TRBJ2-5; d_call: -; v_call: TRBV10-3; clone_size: -; cdr3_aa: CAISDRTRETQYF; cdr3_nt: TGTGCCATCAGTGATCGGACTCGGGAGACCCAGTACTTC
j_call: TRBJ1-2; d_call: -; v_call: TRBV27; clone_size: -; cdr3_aa: CASSFLPGSPRGYGYTF; cdr3_nt: TGTGCCAGCAGTTTTCTTCCAGGGTCCCCACGCGGCTATGGCTACACCTTC
j_call: TRBJ1-1; d_call: TRBD1; v_call: TRBV18; clone_size: -; cdr3_aa: CASSPWDSRNTEAFF; cdr3_nt: TGTGCCAGCTCACCTTGGGACAGTAGGAACACTGAAGCTTTCTTT
j_call: TRBJ2-3; d_call: -; v_call: TRBV29-1; clone_size: -; cdr3_aa: CSADEGLAADTQYF; cdr3_nt: TGCAGCGCGGACGAGGGGCTTGCCGCAGATACGCAGTATTTT
j_call: TRBJ1-5; d_call: TRBD1; v_call: TRBV4-1; clone_size: -; cdr3_aa: CASSQQGAWPQHF; cdr3_nt: TGCGCCAGCAGCCAGCAGGGGGCTTGGCCCCAGCATTTT
j_call: TRBJ1-1; d_call: -; v_call: TRBV7-2; clone_size: once; cdr3_aa: CASGGQLNTEAFF; cdr3_nt: TGTGCCAGCGGCGGACAGCTGAACACTGAAGCTTTCTTT
j_call: TRBJ1-6; d_call: -; v_call: TRBV19; clone_size: -; cdr3_aa: CASSIPQIGVRNSPLHF; cdr3_nt: TGTGCCAGTAGTATCCCCCAAATCGGGGTCCGTAATTCACCCCTCCACTTT
j_call: TRBJ2-2; d_call: -; v_call: TRBV9; clone_size: -; cdr3_aa: CASSVAGGSGDTGELFF; cdr3_nt: TGTGCCAGCAGCGTAGCAGGGGGGAGTGGTGACACCGGGGAGCTGTTTTTT
j_call: TRBJ2-5; d_call: -; v_call: TRBV6-5; clone_size: -; cdr3_aa: CASTDSEETQYF; cdr3_nt: TGTGCCAGCACCGATAGTGAAGAGACCCAGTACTTC
j_call: TRBJ2-7; d_call: -; v_call: TRBV9; clone_size: -; cdr3_aa: CASSALTGSYEQYF; cdr3_nt: TGTGCCAGCAGCGCGCTAACAGGGTCCTACGAGCAGTACTTC
j_call: TRBJ2-3; d_call: TRBD1; v_call: TRBV18; clone_size: -; cdr3_aa: CASSPRAGGQDTQYF; cdr3_nt: TGTGCCAGCTCACCTAGGGCAGGGGGTCAAGATACGCAGTATTTT
j_call: TRBJ2-2; d_call: TRBD1; v_call: TRBV5-1; clone_size: -; cdr3_aa: CASSPGTGGDTGELFF; cdr3_nt: TGCGCCAGCAGCCCCGGGACAGGGGGTGACACCGGGGAGCTGTTTTTT
j_call: TRBJ2-6; d_call: TRBD1; v_call: TRBV5-1; clone_size: -; cdr3_aa: CASSPGTGSSGANVLTF; cdr3_nt: TGCGCCAGCAGCCCCGGGACAGGGAGCTCTGGGGCCAACGTCCTGACTTTC
j_call: TRBJ2-3; d_call: TRBD1; v_call: TRBV3-1/TRBV3-2; clone_size: -; cdr3_aa: CASSQELQGANTQYF; cdr3_nt: TGTGCCAGCAGCCAAGAACTACAGGGGGCAAATACGCAGTATTTT
j_call: TRBJ1-2; d_call: -; v_call: TRBV6-4; clone_size: -; cdr3_aa: CASSASAGAANYGYTF; cdr3_nt: TGTGCCAGCAGTGCTTCGGCGGGCGCGGCTAACTATGGCTACACCTTC
j_call: TRBJ2-5; d_call: -; v_call: TRBV4-1; clone_size: -; cdr3_aa: CASSPSELVRETQYF; cdr3_nt: TGCGCCAGCAGCCCCTCGGAGCTTGTTCGTGAGACCCAGTACTTC
j_call: TRBJ1-6; d_call: -; v_call: TRBV5-1; clone_size: -; cdr3_aa: CASSPLNFRDTPHF; cdr3_nt: TGCGCCAGCAGCCCACTAAACTTCCGGGACACCCCCCACTTT
j_call: TRBJ1-5; d_call: -; v_call: TRBV28; clone_size: -; cdr3_aa: CASSLGQGSQPQHF; cdr3_nt: TGTGCCAGCAGTTTGGGCCAGGGGAGCCAGCCCCAGCATTTT
j_call: TRBJ2-3; d_call: -; v_call: TRBV28; clone_size: -; cdr3_aa: CASSLGPDYHTQYF; cdr3_nt: TGTGCCAGCAGTTTAGGCCCGGACTATCATACGCAGTATTTT
j_call: TRBJ2-6; d_call: -; v_call: TRBV7-3; clone_size: -; cdr3_aa: CASSLTLASGANVLTF; cdr3_nt: TGTGCCAGCAGCTTAACGTTGGCCTCTGGGGCCAACGTCCTGACTTTC
j_call: TRBJ2-4; d_call: -; v_call: TRBV5-4; clone_size: -; cdr3_aa: CASSAELGRAKNIQYF; cdr3_nt: TGTGCCAGCAGCGCCGAACTAGGTAGGGCCAAAAACATTCAGTACTTC
j_call: TRBJ2-7; d_call: TRBD1; v_call: TRBV7-9; clone_size: -; cdr3_aa: CASSPRTGGWEQYF; cdr3_nt: TGTGCCAGCAGCCCACGGACAGGGGGATGGGAGCAGTACTTC
j_call: TRBJ2-7; d_call: TRBD2; v_call: TRBV27; clone_size: few; cdr3_aa: CASSSWTSGSEQYF; cdr3_nt: TGTGCCAGCAGTTCGTGGACTAGCGGGAGCGAGCAGTACTTC
j_call: TRBJ1-5; d_call: -; v_call: TRBV6-5; clone_size: -; cdr3_aa: CASAGVASNQPQHF; cdr3_nt: TGTGCCAGCGCAGGGGTGGCTTCCAATCAGCCCCAGCATTTT
j_call: TRBJ2-7; d_call: TRBD1; v_call: TRBV6-5; clone_size: -; cdr3_aa: CATRTGEDYEQYF; cdr3_nt: TGTGCCACCCGGACAGGGGAGGACTACGAGCAGTACTTC
j_call: TRBJ2-2; d_call: TRBD2; v_call: TRBV27; clone_size: -; cdr3_aa: CASTDRIAGVGATGELFF; cdr3_nt: TGTGCCAGCACCGACCGGATAGCGGGAGTAGGGGCCACCGGGGAGCTGTTTTTT
j_call: TRBJ2-7; d_call: -; v_call: TRBV5-1; clone_size: -; cdr3_aa: CASRSTVTYEQYF; cdr3_nt: TGCGCCAGCAGATCGACTGTTACCTACGAGCAGTACTTC
j_call: TRBJ2-1; d_call: TRBD2; v_call: TRBV5-1; clone_size: -; cdr3_aa: CASSPGLASYNEQFF; cdr3_nt: TGCGCCAGCAGCCCGGGACTAGCCTCCTACAATGAGCAGTTCTTC
j_call: TRBJ1-2; d_call: TRBD1; v_call: TRBV5-1; clone_size: once; cdr3_aa: CASSLTRQGAEGYTF; cdr3_nt: TGCGCCAGCAGCTTGACCAGACAGGGGGCGGAGGGCTACACCTTC
j_call: TRBJ1-6; d_call: -; v_call: TRBV28; clone_size: medium-sized; cdr3_aa: CASSFQRQARMKGVGSPLHF; cdr3_nt: TGTGCCAGCAGTTTCCAGAGACAGGCACGAATGAAGGGGGTGGGTTCACCCCTCCACTTT
j_call: TRBJ1-2; d_call: -; v_call: TRBV6-4; clone_size: -; cdr3_aa: CASSHGGGDGYTF; cdr3_nt: TGTGCCAGCAGTCACGGGGGGGGAGATGGCTACACCTTC
j_call: TRBJ2-5; d_call: -; v_call: TRBV5-6; clone_size: -; cdr3_aa: CASSLAWQSQTQYF; cdr3_nt: TGTGCCAGCAGCTTGGCCTGGCAGTCCCAGACCCAGTACTTC
j_call: TRBJ1-5; d_call: TRBD1; v_call: TRBV12-5; clone_size: -; cdr3_aa: CASGQDRGDQPQHF; cdr3_nt: TGTGCTAGTGGGCAGGACAGGGGGGATCAGCCCCAGCATTTT
j_call: TRBJ1-1; d_call: -; v_call: TRBV6-1; clone_size: -; cdr3_aa: CASSEGIWLEGTEAFF; cdr3_nt: TGTGCCAGCAGTGAAGGTATTTGGTTGGAGGGAACTGAAGCTTTCTTT
j_call: TRBJ2-7; d_call: TRBD2; v_call: TRBV19; clone_size: -; cdr3_aa: CASSSPQTSGTYEQYF; cdr3_nt: TGTGCCAGTAGTAGTCCCCAGACTAGCGGGACCTACGAGCAGTACTTC
j_call: TRBJ2-5; d_call: -; v_call: TRBV11-3; clone_size: -; cdr3_aa: CASSLESSGQETQYF; cdr3_nt: TGTGCCAGCAGCTTAGAATCCAGCGGCCAAGAGACCCAGTACTTC
j_call: TRBJ2-7; d_call: TRBD1; v_call: TRBV27; clone_size: -; cdr3_aa: CASRLSDRGPYEQYF; cdr3_nt: TGTGCCAGCAGGCTTTCGGACAGGGGGCCTTACGAGCAGTACTTC
j_call: TRBJ2-1; d_call: TRBD1; v_call: TRBV6-5; clone_size: -; cdr3_aa: CASSYSPVRGHEQFF; cdr3_nt: TGTGCCAGCAGTTACTCCCCAGTCAGGGGGCATGAGCAGTTCTTC
j_call: TRBJ2-5; d_call: -; v_call: TRBV18; clone_size: -; cdr3_aa: CASSPTDSQETQYF; cdr3_nt: TGTGCCAGCTCACCCACGGACAGCCAAGAGACCCAGTACTTC
j_call: TRBJ2-1; d_call: TRBD2; v_call: TRBV18; clone_size: -; cdr3_aa: CASSPLAGDHNEQFF; cdr3_nt: TGTGCCAGCTCACCACTAGCGGGGGACCACAATGAGCAGTTCTTC
j_call: TRBJ1-4; d_call: -; v_call: TRBV30; clone_size: -; cdr3_aa: CAWKAGPNEKLFF; cdr3_nt: TGTGCCTGGAAAGCGGGTCCTAATGAAAAACTGTTTTTT
j_call: TRBJ2-4; d_call: -; v_call: TRBV19; clone_size: -; cdr3_aa: CASSIRGEVRVQYF; cdr3_nt: TGTGCCAGTAGTATTCGGGGTGAGGTGAGGGTTCAGTACTTC
j_call: TRBJ1-5; d_call: TRBD1; v_call: TRBV19; clone_size: -; cdr3_aa: CASSVRDRGRNQPQHF; cdr3_nt: TGTGCCAGTAGTGTCCGGGACAGGGGTAGGAATCAGCCCCAGCATTTT
j_call: TRBJ2-2; d_call: TRBD2; v_call: TRBV19; clone_size: -; cdr3_aa: CASSRSSGTNTGELFF; cdr3_nt: TGTGCCAGTAGTAGATCTAGCGGGACGAACACCGGGGAGCTGTTTTTT
j_call: TRBJ2-4; d_call: TRBD1; v_call: TRBV3-1/TRBV3-2; clone_size: once; cdr3_aa: CASSQGTGAGSVAKNIQYF; cdr3_nt: TGTGCCAGCAGCCAAGGGACAGGGGCTGGGTCAGTCGCCAAAAACATTCAGTACTTC
j_call: TRBJ1-5; d_call: -; v_call: TRBV6-1; clone_size: -; cdr3_aa: CASSEWSSSNQPQHF; cdr3_nt: TGTGCCAGCAGTGAATGGAGTTCTAGCAATCAGCCCCAGCATTTT
j_call: TRBJ2-3; d_call: TRBD2; v_call: TRBV5-4; clone_size: -; cdr3_aa: CASSLVAGGDTDTQYF; cdr3_nt: TGTGCCAGCAGCTTGGTAGCGGGAGGGGACACAGATACGCAGTATTTT